A single sample gave rise to the 8 T cell receptor beta chains below, sequenced in a study of blood T cell repertoires in COVID-19. Only in-frame clones appear in the TCRdb table, and some are missing; sequencing was by immunoSEQ multiplex PCR. The sample consists of 150,000 to 200,000 clones, more than 70% of them appearing once. Sequencing was performed on peripheral blood. The receptor set was obtained from a human donor in a cohort sampled during active COVID-19.

The chain recombines TRBV19 with TRBJ1-6, with 8 bases fitting TRBD1. Germline assignment: CDR1 LNHDA and CDR2 SQIVND (reference sequence). Unmatched junction bases numbered 9, after V lost 5 bases and J lost 9 bases. This CDR3 spans 15 amino acids. The CDR3 is CASSPGGAGVSPLHF. CDR3 coding DNA: TGTGCCAGTAGTCCAGGGGGCGCGGGTGTTTCACCCCTCCACTTT. Filled out from reference TRBV19 and TRBJ1-6, the complete variable domain reads DGGITQSPKYLFRKEGQNVTLSCEQNLNHDAMYWYRQDPGQGLRLIYYSQIVNDFQKGDIAEGYSVSREKKESFPLTVTSAQKNPTAFYLCASSPGGAGVSPLHFGNGTRLTVT.

V and J are TRBV28 and TRBJ2-3, with 14 bases lining up with TRBD2. This CDR3 region has 16 residues. After removal of 4 bases from V and 5 bases from J, the junction contained 5 bases not matched to a gene. Germline assignment: CDR1 MDHEN and CDR2 SYDVKM. As DNA, the CDR3 is TGTGCCAGCAGTTCAACCGGGACTAGCGGGAGAGATACGCAGTATTTT. It codes for CASSSTGTSGRDTQYF.

The chain links TRBV3-1 (or the pseudogene TRBV3-2) to TRBJ1-2, with TRBD1 identical over 7 bases. The J segment lost 2 bases and the V segment lost 3 bases, leaving 3 bases of the junction unmatched. CDR3 size: 14 residues. Germline-derived CDR1 and CDR2 are LGHDT and YNNKEL (reference sequence). The CDR3 sequence: CASSQPTGNYGYTF. The DNA for the CDR3 is TGTGCCAGCAGCCAGCCGACAGGGAACTATGGCTACACCTTC.

The V call is TRBV11-3, the J call TRBJ1-1, with TRBD1 matching 7 bases. The CDR3 loop spans 13 amino acids. Per the germline V gene, CDR1 is SGHNT and CDR2 is YENEEA. V was pared by 5 bases and J by 2 bases, with 2 bases of the junction left unmatched. CDR3 DNA sequence: TGTGCCAGCAGCCGACAGGGTAACACTGAAGCTTTCTTT. It yields the protein CASSRQGNTEAFF. The complete variable domain, with remaining parts taken from reference TRBV11-3 and TRBJ1-1, reads EAGVVQSPRYKIIEKKQPVAFWCNPISGHNTLYWYLQNLGQGPELLIRYENEEAVDDSQLPKDRFSAERLKGVDSTLKIQPAELGDSAVYLCASSRQGNTEAFFGQGTRLTVV.

This chain connects TRBV7-9 to TRBJ1-1, with D maybe TRBD1 (6 bases). The germline gives CDR1 SEHNR, CDR2 FQNEAQ (reference sequence). CDR3 length: 15 residues. Deletions cut 4 bases from V and 1 base from J, with 13 bases between. In nucleotides, the CDR3 is TGTGCCAGCAGCTGGTGGACAGCTTCGAACACTGAAGCTTTCTTT. Protein product: CASSWWTASNTEAFF.

The genes are TRBV10-3 and TRBJ2-2; weak D call: TRBD1 (5 bases). Germline V gene lookup returns CDR1 ENHRY and CDR2 SYGVKD. The CDR3 loop spans 14 amino acids. Trimming shortened V by 3 bases and J by 4 bases, and 9 bases separated the two germline ends. CDR3 amino acids: CAISEVQGTGELFF. As DNA, the CDR3 is TGTGCCATCAGTGAAGTTCAGGGCACCGGGGAGCTGTTTTTT.

The V and J genes are TRBV11-2 and TRBJ1-4; D possibly corresponds to TRBD1 (5 bases). Per the germline V gene, CDR1 is SGHAT and CDR2 is FQNNGV. The V end lost 4 bases, the J end lost 0 bases, and 12 bases lay between the germline ends. The CDR3 has 16 residues. This CDR3 is CASSYGGAATNEKLFF. In DNA form, the CDR3 reads TGTGCCAGCAGCTACGGGGGAGCCGCAACTAATGAAAAACTGTTTTTT.

The chain uses TRBV6-4 and TRBJ1-5; D is perhaps TRBD1 (5 bases). The V end lost 0 bases, the J end lost 0 bases, and 27 bases lay between the germline ends. Per the germline V gene, CDR1 is MRHNA and CDR2 is SNTAGT. The CDR3 runs to 22 residues. This chain's CDR3 is CASSDSTFWAGPRGYSNQPQHF. Written as DNA, the CDR3 is TGTGCCAGCAGTGACTCGACCTTTTGGGCAGGTCCTAGGGGATATAGCAATCAGCCCCAGCATTTT.